This TCR beta chain is drawn from a study of T cells expressing NK-cell markers. In the study overall: The TCR beta repertoires originated in sorted CD3+CD56+NKG2C+, CD3+CD56+NKG2C- and CD3+CD56-NKG2C+ T cells.

TCRdb reworked the 5' RACE reads into one entry per CDR3 protein, no DNA. This sample's clone table lists about 150,000 distinct CDR3 sequences. From germline, CDR1 is SGHTS and CDR2 YDEGEE. This CDR3 is built from 15 residues. The sequence was obtained from a man aged 18 to 70 in good health. Sequenced sample: blood T cells: a sorted CD56 or NKG2C T cell subset, CD4+ or CD8+ T cells, or bulk PBMC T cells (not recorded which). The chain links TRBV5-8 to TRBJ2-3; TCRdb's D call of TRBD1 is untestable without DNA. CDR3 in amino acids: CASSNGTLHTDTQYF.